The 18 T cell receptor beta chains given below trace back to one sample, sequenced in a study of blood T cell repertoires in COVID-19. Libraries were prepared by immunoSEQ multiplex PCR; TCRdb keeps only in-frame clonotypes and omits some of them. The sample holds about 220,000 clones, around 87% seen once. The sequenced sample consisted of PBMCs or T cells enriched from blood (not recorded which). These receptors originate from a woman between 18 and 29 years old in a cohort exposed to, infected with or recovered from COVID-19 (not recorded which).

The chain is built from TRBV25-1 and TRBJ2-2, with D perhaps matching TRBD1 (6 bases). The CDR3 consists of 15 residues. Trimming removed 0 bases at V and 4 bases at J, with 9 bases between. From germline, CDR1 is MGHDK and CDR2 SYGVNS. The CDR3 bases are TGTGCCAGCAGTGAATATCAGGGGAGCACCGGGGAGCTGTTTTTT. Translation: CASSEYQGSTGELFF.

DNA of the CDR3: TGTGCCAGCAGCCGGGACAGAGGGAACACCATATATTTT. Amino acid sequence: CASSRDRGNTIYF. The rearrangement links TRBV3-1 (or the pseudogene TRBV3-2) to TRBJ1-3; 7 bases map to TRBD1. The CDR3 is 13 residues long. The V gene end was trimmed by 4 bases and the J gene end by 7 bases; junction bases not matched to a gene: 4. Per the germline V gene, CDR1 is LGHDT and CDR2 is YNNKEL (reference sequence).

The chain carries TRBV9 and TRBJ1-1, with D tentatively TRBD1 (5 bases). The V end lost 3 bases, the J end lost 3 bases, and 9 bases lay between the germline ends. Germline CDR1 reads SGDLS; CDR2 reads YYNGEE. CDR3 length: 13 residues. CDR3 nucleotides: TGTGCCAGCAGCGACGACAGAGACACTGAAGCTTTCTTT. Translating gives CASSDDRDTEAFF. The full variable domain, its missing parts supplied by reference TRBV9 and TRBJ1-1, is DSGVTQTPKHLITATGQRVTLRCSPRSGDLSVYWYQQSLDQGLQFLIQYYNGEERAKGNILERFSAQQFPDLHSELNLSSLELGDSALYFCASSDDRDTEAFFGQGTRLTVV.

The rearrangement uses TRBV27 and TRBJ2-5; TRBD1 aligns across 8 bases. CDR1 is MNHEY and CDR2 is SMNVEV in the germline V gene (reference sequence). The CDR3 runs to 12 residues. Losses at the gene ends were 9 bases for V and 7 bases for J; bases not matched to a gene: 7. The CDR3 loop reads CARPQGAGTQYF. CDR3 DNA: TGTGCCAGACCGCAGGGGGCCGGGACCCAGTACTTC.

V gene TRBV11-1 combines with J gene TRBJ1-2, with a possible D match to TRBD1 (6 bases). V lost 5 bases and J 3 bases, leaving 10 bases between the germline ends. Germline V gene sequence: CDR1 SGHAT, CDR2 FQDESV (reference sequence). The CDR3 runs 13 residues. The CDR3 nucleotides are TGTGCCAGCAGCGATACAGGGTACTATGGCTACACCTTC. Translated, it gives CASSDTGYYGYTF.

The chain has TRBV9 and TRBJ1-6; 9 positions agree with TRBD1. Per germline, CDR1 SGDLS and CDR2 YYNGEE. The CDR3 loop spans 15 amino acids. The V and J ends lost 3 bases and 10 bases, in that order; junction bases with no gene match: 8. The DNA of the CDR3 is TGTGCCAGCAGCGACGGACAGGGGACAGGCTCACCCCTCCACTTT. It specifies CASSDGQGTGSPLHF.

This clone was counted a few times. The CDR3 region is CASSLLGHGYTF. As DNA, the CDR3 is TGTGCCAGCAGCTTACTGGGGCATGGCTACACCTTC. The chain has TRBV7-9 and TRBJ1-2; D is perhaps TRBD1 (5 bases). The CDR3 contains 12 residues. Trimming pared 2 bases from V and 6 bases from J, leaving 7 bases between. Germline V gene lookup returns CDR1 SEHNR and CDR2 FQNEAQ (reference sequence).

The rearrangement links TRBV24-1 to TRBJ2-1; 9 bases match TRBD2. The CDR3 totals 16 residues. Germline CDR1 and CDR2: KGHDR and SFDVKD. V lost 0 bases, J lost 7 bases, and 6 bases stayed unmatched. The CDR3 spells CATSDLYASGINEQFF. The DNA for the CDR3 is TGTGCCACCAGTGATTTGTATGCTAGCGGGATAAATGAGCAGTTCTTC.

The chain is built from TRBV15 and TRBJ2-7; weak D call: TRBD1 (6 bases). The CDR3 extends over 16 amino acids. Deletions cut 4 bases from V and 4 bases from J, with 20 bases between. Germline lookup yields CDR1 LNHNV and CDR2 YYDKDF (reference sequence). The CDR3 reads CATSTSGTLRGYEQYF. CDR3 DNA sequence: TGTGCCACCAGCACATCGGGGACACTCCGCGGGTACGAGCAGTACTTC.

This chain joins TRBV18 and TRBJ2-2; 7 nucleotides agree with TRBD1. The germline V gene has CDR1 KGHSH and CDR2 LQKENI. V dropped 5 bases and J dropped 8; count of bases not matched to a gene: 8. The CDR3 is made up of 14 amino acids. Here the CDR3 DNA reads TGTGCCAGCTCAGCCGACAGGGCGAAGGGGGAGCTGTTTTTT. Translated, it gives CASSADRAKGELFF.

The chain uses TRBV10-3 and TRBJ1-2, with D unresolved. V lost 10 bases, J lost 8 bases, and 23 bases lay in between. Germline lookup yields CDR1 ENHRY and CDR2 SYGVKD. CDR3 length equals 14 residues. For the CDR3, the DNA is TGTGCCACAGAGAACAGCGGCAATCGAGGCGGCTACACCTTC. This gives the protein CATENSGNRGGYTF.

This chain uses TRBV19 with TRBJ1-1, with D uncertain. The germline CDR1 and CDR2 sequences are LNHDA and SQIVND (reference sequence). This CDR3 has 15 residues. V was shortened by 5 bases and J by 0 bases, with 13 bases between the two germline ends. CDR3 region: CASSLYGDMNTEAFF. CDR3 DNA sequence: TGTGCCAGTAGTCTATACGGGGATATGAACACTGAAGCTTTCTTT.

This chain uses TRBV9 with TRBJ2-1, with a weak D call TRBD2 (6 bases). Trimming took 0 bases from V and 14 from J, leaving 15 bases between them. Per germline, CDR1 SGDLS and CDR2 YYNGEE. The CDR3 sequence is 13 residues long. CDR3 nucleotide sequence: TGTGCCAGCAGCGTAGAAGGGAATAGCGGCAAGTTCTTC. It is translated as CASSVEGNSGKFF.

The CDR3 spells CASSLGGLAGEDEQFF. The CDR3 coding sequence is TGCGCCAGCAGCTTGGGTGGACTAGCGGGAGAAGATGAGCAGTTCTTC. The chain joins TRBV5-1 to TRBJ2-1; TRBD2 agrees at 13 bases. V dropped 0 bases and J dropped 8; count of bases not matched to a gene: 5. CDR3 size: 16 residues. From germline, CDR1 is SGHRS and CDR2 YFSETQ.

CDR3 nucleotides: TGTGCCACCAGTGATGGGGAGGAATCACCCCTCCACTTT. Encoded protein: CATSDGEESPLHF. The chain carries TRBV24-1 and TRBJ1-6; D gene uncertain. The germline V gene has CDR1 KGHDR and CDR2 SFDVKD. This CDR3 is built from 13 residues. V lost 3 bases and J lost 10, with 9 bases in between.

CDR3 sequence (DNA): TGTGCCTGGGAAGGGGGACATAATCAGCCCCAGCATTTT. Translating gives CAWEGGHNQPQHF. V and J are TRBV30 and TRBJ1-5; D perhaps matches TRBD1 (6 bases). V shed 5 bases and J shed 4 bases, with 12 bases lying between them. This CDR3 is 13 amino acids long. Germline V gene sequence: CDR1 GTSNPN, CDR2 SVGIG (reference sequence). Using reference TRBV30 and TRBJ1-5 for the parts outside the CDR3, the full variable domain is SQTIHQWPATLVQPVGSPLSLECTVEGTSNPNLYWYRQAAGRGLQLLFYSVGIGQISSEVPQNLSASRPQDRQFILSSKKLLLSDSGFYLCAWEGGHNQPQHFGDGTRLSIL.

CDR3 sequence: CAWSVGPRGQPQHF. DNA for the CDR3: TGTGCCTGGAGTGTTGGGCCCCGGGGACAGCCCCAGCATTTT. This sequence joins TRBV30 and TRBJ1-5; D remains ambiguous. V was trimmed by 0 bases and J by 7 bases, leaving 13 bases between them. Germline CDR1 and CDR2: GTSNPN and SVGIG (reference sequence). CDR3 length: 14 amino acids. Full variable domain (rest looked up from reference TRBV30 and TRBJ1-5): SQTIHQWPATLVQPVGSPLSLECTVEGTSNPNLYWYRQAAGRGLQLLFYSVGIGQISSEVPQNLSASRPQDRQFILSSKKLLLSDSGFYLCAWSVGPRGQPQHFGDGTRLSIL.

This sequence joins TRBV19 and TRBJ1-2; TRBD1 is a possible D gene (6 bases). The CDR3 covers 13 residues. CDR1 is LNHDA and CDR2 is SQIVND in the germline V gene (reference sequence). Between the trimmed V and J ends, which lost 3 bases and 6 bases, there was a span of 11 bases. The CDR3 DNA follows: TGTGCCAGTAGTATGAATGGGGGCAATGGCTACACCTTC. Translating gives CASSMNGGNGYTF.